This TCR beta chain was identified during a study of long-term antiretroviral therapy in people with HIV. Germline V gene data show CDR1 as LGHNA and CDR2 as YSLEER. V lost 3 bases and J lost 4; bases outside the gene matches: 11. The CDR3 has 17 amino acids. The assay, immunoSEQ v3.0, was run at survey level. Data came from immunoSEQ multiplex PCR; TCRdb stores just in-frame clones and leaves some out. The table records some 33,000 clones, 97% of them present only once. The input for sequencing was unsorted PBMCs, taken 7.6 years after starting antiretroviral therapy. This receptor was obtained from a man aged 25 to 45 with HIV. The chain recombines TRBV4-3 with TRBJ2-1, with TRBD2 matching 8 bases. The CDR3 here is CASSQFSGLAAYNEQFF. Here the CDR3 DNA reads TGCGCCAGCAGCCAGTTTTCCGGACTAGCAGCTTACAATGAGCAGTTCTTC.